This is a list of T cell receptor beta chains from one sample in a study of shared clonotypes between healthy human individuals. The method was immunoSEQ multiplex PCR; TCRdb's version includes in-frame clones alone and lacks a portion of them. The sample contains about 960,000 clones, 60% to 85% of which appear only once. Sequenced sample: memory CD4+ T cells sorted from blood. Receptor source: a man aged 18 to 35 in good health. The CDR3 runs from the conserved cysteine through the conserved F or W. Each record gives: V gene, clone size, D gene, J gene, CDR3 protein, CDR3 DNA. A D gene is named only where the DNA matches it firmly. Clone size is not always given. Where it is, it says once, few, many or a class for expanded clones.

V: TRBV5-4
size: NA
D: TRBD1
J: TRBJ2-7
CDR3: CASSLGQGLDEQYF
DNA: TGTGCCAGCAGCTTGGGACAGGGTCTGGACGAGCAGTACTTC

V: TRBV10-3
size: NA
D: TRBD2
J: TRBJ2-5
CDR3: CAISESNLGLAGGETQYF
DNA: TGTGCCATCAGTGAGTCGAATTTAGGACTAGCGGGAGGAGAGACCCAGTACTTC

V: TRBV6-5
size: NA
D: NA
J: TRBJ1-1
CDR3: CASRPGGGGLSAFF
DNA: TGTGCCAGCAGGCCCGGGGGGGGTGGTCTATCGGCTTTCTTT

V: TRBV7-2
size: NA
D: TRBD2
J: TRBJ2-7
CDR3: CASSLGRTSGRALYEQYF
DNA: TGTGCCAGCAGCTTAGGCCGAACTAGCGGGAGGGCCCTGTACGAGCAGTACTTC

V: TRBV7-2
size: once
D: NA
J: TRBJ2-1
CDR3: CASSLADLNNEQFF
DNA: TGTGCCAGCAGCTTAGCAGATCTGAACAATGAGCAGTTCTTC

V: TRBV4-1
size: NA
D: NA
J: TRBJ1-1
CDR3: CASSQEGYQLMNTEAFF
DNA: TGCGCCAGCAGCCAAGAGGGATATCAACTCATGAACACTGAAGCTTTCTTT

V: TRBV16
size: NA
D: TRBD2
J: TRBJ2-7
CDR3: CASSHPSGRNEQYF
DNA: TGTGCCAGCAGCCACCCTAGCGGGAGGAACGAGCAGTACTTC

V: TRBV9
size: NA
D: NA
J: TRBJ2-7
CDR3: CASSATGDSEQYF
DNA: TGTGCCAGCAGCGCTACTGGGGATTCCGAGCAGTACTTC

V: TRBV10-3
size: NA
D: TRBD1
J: TRBJ2-7
CDR3: CATSRQGATLEQYF
DNA: TGTGCCACATCCCGACAGGGGGCCACCCTCGAGCAGTACTTC

V: TRBV27
size: NA
D: NA
J: TRBJ1-1
CDR3: CASSTLGAGTEAFF
DNA: TGTGCCAGCAGTACCCTTGGGGCTGGCACTGAAGCTTTCTTT

V: TRBV27
size: NA
D: NA
J: TRBJ1-1
CDR3: CASSFPQFVREKGTEAFF
DNA: TGTGCCAGCAGTTTTCCCCAGTTCGTAAGGGAGAAGGGTACTGAAGCTTTCTTT

V: TRBV20-1
size: NA
D: NA
J: TRBJ2-3
CDR3: CSARPSDTQYF
DNA: TGCAGTGCTAGACCTTCGGATACGCAGTATTTT

V: TRBV6-5
size: NA
D: NA
J: TRBJ2-3
CDR3: CASRPGHRTDTQYF
DNA: TGTGCCAGCAGACCGGGACACCGCACAGATACGCAGTATTTT

V: TRBV11-2
size: NA
D: TRBD2
J: TRBJ2-2
CDR3: CASSPGTSGGGGELFF
DNA: TGTGCCAGCAGCCCAGGGACTAGCGGGGGTGGCGGGGAGCTGTTTTTT

V: TRBV4-3
size: NA
D: NA
J: TRBJ2-1
CDR3: CASSQSRGGSSYNEQFF
DNA: TGCGCCAGCAGCCAATCTAGGGGGGGTAGCTCCTACAATGAGCAGTTCTTC

V: TRBV10-1
size: NA
D: NA
J: TRBJ2-3
CDR3: CASSESSDTQYF
DNA: TGCGCCAGCAGTGAGTCCTCAGATACGCAGTATTTT

V: TRBV18
size: NA
D: NA
J: TRBJ2-7
CDR3: CASSPQGSYEQYF
DNA: TGTGCCAGCTCACCACAGGGATCCTACGAGCAGTACTTC